This TCR beta chain was captured in a study of cytomegalovirus exposure and HLA in healthy donors. Study-level background: Of the donors genotyped, approximately 410 in all, 65% to 90% fell in the Caucasian-associated ancestry cluster.

CDR1 and CDR2 from the germline V gene are MGHDK and SYGVNS. The CDR3 consists of 14 residues. J lost 7 bases, V lost 5 bases, and 6 bases had no gene match. The PCR had 60 Vbeta and 13 Jbeta primers. Using immunoSEQ multiplex PCR, the repertoire was profiled, and TCRdb retains in-frame clones only, with some absent. The data contain some 200,000 clones, around 80% of them singletons. The V and J genes are TRBV25-1 and TRBJ2-1; 9 bases fit TRBD1. Sequencing was performed on PBMCs. The clonotype originates from a girl aged 2 to 10 in good health and CMV-seronegative. The CDR3 sequence is CASSRGQGGNEQFF. In DNA form, the CDR3 reads TGTGCCAGCAGTAGGGGACAGGGAGGGAATGAGCAGTTCTTC.